This T cell receptor beta chain was found in a study of CD8 T cells in ankylosing spondylitis. Overall study findings and caveats: A motif in TCR beta, a set of eight highly homologous variants, appeared characteristic of ankylosing spondylitis blood. Existing reports had already noted some motif variants in reactive arthritis synovial fluid and blood. Reportedly, significant enrichment of disease-linked clones occurred in matched ankylosing spondylitis synovial fluid.

Trimming removed 2 bases from V and 3 bases from J; junction bases left unmatched: 8. Germline loops: CDR1 MDHEN, CDR2 SYDVKM. The CDR3 sequence is 16 residues long. For this clonotype: No antigen is known for it.

Construction of TCR beta libraries was performed using quantitative 5'-RACE with molecular barcodes. TCRdb reprocessed the 5' RACE reads via MiXCR and lists one record per CDR3 protein. The table includes roughly 670,000 distinct CDR3 sequences, about 20% detected once. The receptor was derived from a male donor with ankylosing spondylitis. The rearrangement joins TRBV28 to TRBJ2-7; 9 bases fit TRBD1. Sequencing used blood, either unsorted or a sorted T cell fraction (not recorded which). The CDR3 loop reads CASSLTAGTGSYEQYF. In DNA, the CDR3 is TGTGCCAGCAGTTTAACCGCCGGGACAGGGAGCTACGAGCAGTACTTC.